This entry describes one T cell receptor (beta chain). Clones were read by immunoSEQ multiplex PCR, and TCRdb kept only the in-frame ones, dropping some. The sample records about 170,000 clones, approximately 93% being singletons. This entry is derived from a study of T cell responses to AZD1222 COVID-19 vaccine. This CDR3 has 15 amino acids. The V segment lost 4 bases and the J segment 3 bases; nucleotides outside the gene matches: 6. CDR1 and CDR2 (germline): SGHTS, YDEGEE. The receptor was isolated from an adult in good health. Material: peripheral blood, obtained on day 0 of AZD1222 vaccination. The chain couples TRBV5-8 to TRBJ2-3, with 9 nucleotides matching TRBD2. The CDR3: CASSLAGRRTDTQYF. CDR3 nucleotides: TGTGCCAGCAGCCTAGCGGGGAGACGTACAGATACGCAGTATTTT.